A selection of T cell receptor beta chains follows, all from one sample in a study of regulatory T cells in long-lasting Graves disease. One entry per CDR3 protein, called by TCRdb with MiXCR from the multiplex PCR reads. Of hundreds of thousands of distinct CDR3 sequences detected, around 20% appear once; the ten largest clones hold 29%. This sample comprised peripheral blood mononuclear cells (PBMCs), obtained when the disease was refractory, from a patient treated with antithyroid drugs. The source of these receptors is a female donor with Graves disease. The CDR3 runs from the conserved cysteine through the conserved F or W.

V gene	CDR3 protein
TRBV3-1	CASSHPQTGGNLNYGYTF
TRBV6-9	CASSSDMNTEAFF
TRBV15	CATSRQGTGELFF
TRBV6-2/TRBV6-3	CASSYGWIHSPLHF
TRBV7-9	CASSSKGLSEKLFF
TRBV2	CASSEAASGGDIQYF
TRBV29-1	CSVADSSNQPQHF
TRBV12-3/TRBV12-4	CASSLREGSEQYF
TRBV6-1	CASSETGMGTYEQYF
TRBV9	CASSVGGPRYEQYF
TRBV15	CATGEIMDRESFGAFF
TRBV15	CATSRDPGLSSEQYF
TRBV6-2/TRBV6-3	CASSDRMGGVSYEQYF
TRBV12-3/TRBV12-4	CASGDNYEQYF
TRBV20-1	CSARQGREQYF